Listed below are T cell receptor beta chains from one sample, sequenced in a study of cytotoxic CD8 clonotypes in ibrutinib-treated CLL. Measured with immunoSEQ multiplex PCR; TCRdb has only the in-frame clones, and not every one. The sample contains approximately 320,000 clones, over 60% of which appear only once. The sample consisted of PBMCs, taken after 36 months of ibrutinib treatment. The source is a human donor with chronic lymphocytic leukemia. Each CDR3 is given with its conserved first and last residue. Each record gives: CDR3 length, V gene, J gene, CDR3 protein.

17	TRBV7-3	TRBJ2-2	CASSPSRWQDNTGELFF
12	TRBV29-1	TRBJ2-1	CSVAPQNNEQFF
16	TRBV5-6	TRBJ2-7	CASSFTARWGSYEQYF
15	TRBV10-2	TRBJ2-2	CASSLAGTNTGELFF
14	TRBV4-1	TRBJ2-1	CASSHPGTRNEQFF
12	TRBV29-1	TRBJ2-3	CSVEASTDTQYF
14	TRBV6-5	TRBJ2-7	CASSNDRTIYEQYF
13	TRBV10-1	TRBJ1-2	CASSESGGYGYTF
17	TRBV5-4	TRBJ2-3	CASSFLMLAGGPDTQYF
13	TRBV29-1	TRBJ2-7	CSVETGDLYEQYF
14	TRBV18	TRBJ2-5	CASSPRGLGPSQYF
16	TRBV7-6	TRBJ2-1	CASSLALRTGGNEQFF
17	TRBV4-1	TRBJ2-3	CASSQDPRELSTDTQYF
13	TRBV4-1	TRBJ2-3	CASSQQGGDTQYF
15	TRBV14	TRBJ1-1	CASSLEQGRNTEAFF
12	TRBV6-1	TRBJ2-7	CASSGASYEQYF
16	TRBV27	TRBJ2-3	CASRGYSGRPTDTQYF
16	TRBV28	TRBJ2-2	CASSFQRPGGTGELFF
17	TRBV25-1	TRBJ2-1	CASSESPQRGEENEQFF
18	TRBV7-3	TRBJ2-3	CASSLMASGVGFADTQYF
12	TRBV5-1	TRBJ2-3	CASSLGRTERVF
14	TRBV5-6	TRBJ1-2	CASSLAAGGYGYTF
15	TRBV18	TRBJ2-2	CASSPRVPNTGELFF
15	TRBV7-6	TRBJ2-2	CASGSGTTNTGELFF
15	TRBV19	TRBJ1-5	CASRTTGTSNQPQHF
16	TRBV5-8	TRBJ1-1	CASSLRTVGGYTEAFF